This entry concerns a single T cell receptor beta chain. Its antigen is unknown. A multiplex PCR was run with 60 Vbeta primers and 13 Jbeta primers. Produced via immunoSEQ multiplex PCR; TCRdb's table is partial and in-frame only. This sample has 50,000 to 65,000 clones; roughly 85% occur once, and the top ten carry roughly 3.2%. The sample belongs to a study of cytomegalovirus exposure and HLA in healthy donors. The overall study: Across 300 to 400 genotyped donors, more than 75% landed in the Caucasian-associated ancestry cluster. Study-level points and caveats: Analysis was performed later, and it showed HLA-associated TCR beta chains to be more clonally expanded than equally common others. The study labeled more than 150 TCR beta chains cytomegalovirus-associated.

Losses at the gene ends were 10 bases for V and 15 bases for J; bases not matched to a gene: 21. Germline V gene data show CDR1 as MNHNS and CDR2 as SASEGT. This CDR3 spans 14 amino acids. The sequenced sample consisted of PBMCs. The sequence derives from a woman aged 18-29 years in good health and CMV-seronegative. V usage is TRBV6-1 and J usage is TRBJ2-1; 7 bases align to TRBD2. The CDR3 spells CATTPGGRFYVWFF. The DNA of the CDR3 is TGTGCCACAACCCCGGGCGGGAGATTTTATGTGTGGTTCTTC.